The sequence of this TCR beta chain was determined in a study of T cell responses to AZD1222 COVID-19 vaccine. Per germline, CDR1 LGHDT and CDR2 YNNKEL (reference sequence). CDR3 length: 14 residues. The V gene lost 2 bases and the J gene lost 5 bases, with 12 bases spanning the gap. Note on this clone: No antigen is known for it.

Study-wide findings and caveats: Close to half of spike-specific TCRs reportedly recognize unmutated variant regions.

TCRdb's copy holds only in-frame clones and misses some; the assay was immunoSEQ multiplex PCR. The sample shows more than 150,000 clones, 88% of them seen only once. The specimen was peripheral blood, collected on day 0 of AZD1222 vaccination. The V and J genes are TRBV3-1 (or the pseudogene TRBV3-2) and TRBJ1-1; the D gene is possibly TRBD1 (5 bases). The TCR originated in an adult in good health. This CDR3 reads CASSQTGFMTEAFF. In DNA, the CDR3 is TGTGCCAGCAGCCAAACAGGTTTTATGACTGAAGCTTTCTTT.